Detailed here is one T cell receptor (beta chain). Profiling relied on immunoSEQ multiplex PCR, and the TCRdb table lists in-frame clones only, not all of them. The sample consists of some 250,000 clones, 65% to 90% of them appearing once. This sample stems from a study of blood T cell repertoires in COVID-19. Study information: Acute and convalescent COVID-19 specimens originated in the United States, Italy and Spain. Sample material is recorded as cDNA or gDNA derived from T cells, B-cell-depleted T cells, or PBMCs.

The CDR3 runs to 17 residues. CDR1 and CDR2 (germline): SGHVS, FQNEAQ. V was clipped by 5 bases and J by 4 bases; unmatched bases: 14. Cohort placement rested on clinical history that participants reported themselves. This clonotype was obtained from a man aged 18 to 30 who had recovered from COVID-19. This rearrangement joins TRBV7-8 to TRBJ1-3; TRBD1 matches at 7 bases. Sequencing was done on a sample of PBMCs or T cells enriched from blood (not recorded which). DNA for the CDR3: TGTGCCAGCAGCCCCACGGACAGGTCCGCTGGCGGAAACACCATATATTTT. Translation: CASSPTDRSAGGNTIYF.